This TCR beta chain was profiled in a study of blood T cell repertoires in COVID-19 (dated by TCRdb to about 2020). As for the study more broadly: Collaborator samples came from the United States, Italy and Spain and covered acute and convalescent phases of COVID-19. HLA class I and class II types, where available, came from metadata supplied by the sample provider rather than from assay-based typing. Subjects who had been exposed to COVID-19, were actively infected with it, or had recovered from it provided the deeply sampled blood TCRbeta repertoires that made up the dataset. Sample metadata almost always included a de-identified subject ID, COVID-19 status, age in years and sex. Samples were obtained from the ongoing ImmuneRACE study (first 160 participants) and from 1,254 subjects provided by 6 global collaborators. The material from the prospective study consisted of cDNA or gDNA derived from T cells, B-cell-depleted T cells, or PBMCs. A freely available public database, intended as a resource for researchers studying the immune response to SARS-CoV-2, is where the repertoires were released. Results the study describes overall, beyond this receptor: Clinical and demographic metadata were provided uncurated, with the amount varying by source and participant.

A word on this clone: This clone's antigen is unknown. Per-base qualities were not stored, and no clone one base away is much larger.

The germline V gene (reference sequence) specifies WNHNN as CDR1 and SYGVQD as CDR2. The cysteine opens and the phenylalanine closes a CDR3 of 13 amino acids. Kept here is only the CDR3 DNA, which spans 39 bases and is read in frame from base 1. V loses 2 bases, J loses 5 bases, and the germline ends lie 7 bases apart. The immunoSEQ Assay, a bias-controlled multiplex PCR, was used to amplify TCRbeta CDR3 regions from genomic DNA. The source study handled its data this way. The number of nucleated cells in each sample was estimated from the amplification of reference gene primers within the assay. Sequence reads were collapsed and filtered to measure the absolute abundance of every unique TCRbeta CDR3 rearrangement. For each sample, productive Simpson clonality was calculated as the square root of Simpson's diversity index over productive rearrangements. TCRdb took this table from immuneACCESS and kept in-frame rearrangements with V and J called. Such tables lack part of the clones; where checked against another copy, unresolved V genes explain under half of the gap, and the rest is unexplained. The V and J calls and clone size come from that table; D and trimming were worked out from the DNA. The sample includes around 250,000 clones, with 86% observed a single time. Together, the top ten hold about 14% of the sample.

In the prospective study, participants were about 18 to 100 years old, resided in about two dozen geographic areas of the United States, and were enrolled through a virtual design. To assign participants to cohorts, the prospective study relied on clinical history that participants themselves reported in a screening survey and a study questionnaire. ImmuneRACE Cohort 3 recovered participants were defined by two consecutive negative NP/OP PCR tests, healthcare professional clearance, or symptom resolution. In the prospective study, mobile phlebotomists collected whole blood, serum and a nasopharyngeal or oropharyngeal swab from each participant. Participants in the prospective study had the option to provide additional blood draws and questionnaires over an approximately 2-month period. Prospective study blood samples were shipped either frozen or at room temperature before DNA extraction.

The chain was built from TRBV10-1 and TRBJ1-5; a confident D gene designation cannot be given. The sequence was obtained from a man between 18 and 35 years old who had recovered from COVID-19. The sequenced sample was PBMCs or T cells enriched from blood (not recorded which). The DNA is TGCGCCAGCAGTGAGGGAGGGCATCAGCCCCAGCATTTT. Translated, it gives CASSEGGHQPQHF.